Listed here are 7 T cell receptor beta chains from one sample, sequenced in a study of vaccination effects on CD4 cells after COVID-19. The antigens these receptors bind are not known. Repertoires were generated with immunoSEQ multiplex PCR, while TCRdb's copy carries only in-frame clones and drops some. Of over 80,000 clones in the sample, around four fifths were seen once. Expansion of antigen-specific CD4+ T cells with viral peptide pools was carried out by the ViraFEST assay before sequencing. Following culture for approximately 11 days, CD4+ T cells were isolated. The cohort was immunized with two doses of either the BNT162b2 or mRNA-1273 vaccine. Specimen: CD4+ T cells from PBMCs cultured with HCoV-OC43 spike peptides, collected after COVID-19 vaccination. Specified subset: HCoV-OC43 spike overlapping peptide pool stimulation. These receptors came from a human donor who received a COVID-19 vaccine.

The chain is built from TRBV4-2 and TRBJ1-4; unclear D gene. Trimming took off 3 bases at V and 0 bases at J, with 11 bases between the two ends. Germline V gene sequence: CDR1 LGHNA, CDR2 YNFKEQ. The CDR3 sequence is 16 residues long. The CDR3 DNA is TGTGCCAGCAGCCACACGAAATCGTCAACTAATGAAAAACTGTTTTTT. This encodes CASSHTKSSTNEKLFF.

This chain connects TRBV4-3 to TRBJ1-3; D perhaps matches TRBD1 (6 bases). CDR3 length equals 14 residues. Germline loops: CDR1 LGHNA, CDR2 YSLEER. V was clipped by 1 base and J by 8 bases, with 12 bases between them. CDR3 sequence: CASSQVRGTDTIYF. DNA of the CDR3: TGCGCCAGCAGCCAAGTGAGGGGGACGGACACCATATATTTT.

This clone was counted only a few times. The chain uses TRBV6-5 and TRBJ1-2; the match to TRBD1 covers 9 bases. The germline gives CDR1 MNHEY, CDR2 SVGAGI. The CDR3 runs to 13 residues. Germline trimming cut 7 bases from V and 7 bases from J; bases unmatched to any gene: 7. The CDR3 reads CASTRDRDGGYTF. As DNA, the CDR3 is TGTGCCAGCACCAGGGACAGGGACGGTGGCTACACCTTC.

The chain links TRBV6-5 to TRBJ1-2; D gene unclear. CDR3 length equals 13 residues. Trimming removed 6 bases at V and 7 bases at J, with 15 bases between. Per germline, CDR1 MNHEY and CDR2 SVGAGI. Here the CDR3 reads CASRDGWVSGYTF. As DNA, the CDR3 is TGTGCCAGCAGAGACGGTTGGGTTAGTGGCTACACCTTC.

This clone was observed a handful of times. The chain combines TRBV2 with TRBJ2-6; D uncertain. The CDR3 extends over 15 amino acids. Germline V gene data show CDR1 as SNHLY and CDR2 as FYNNEI. The V end lost 3 bases, the J end lost 2 bases, and 8 bases lay between the germline ends. CDR3 nucleotide sequence: TGTGCCAGCAGTGATAAGGGTACTGGGGCCAACGTCCTGACTTTC. This codes for CASSDKGTGANVLTF.

J is TRBJ2-6 and V is TRBV4-1; the D is unclear. With 1 base removed from V and 3 bases from J, the gap between germline ends came to 4 bases. Germline lookup yields CDR1 MGHRA and CDR2 YSYEKL. CDR3 size: 14 residues. The CDR3 here is CASSQVGGANVLTF. In DNA, the CDR3 is TGCGCCAGCAGCCAAGTAGGTGGGGCCAACGTCCTGACTTTC.

The chain has TRBV28 and TRBJ2-5, with 7 bases fitting TRBD2. This CDR3 has 15 amino acids. CDR1 and CDR2 (germline): MDHEN, SYDVKM. The V gene end was trimmed by 5 bases and the J gene end by 1 base; junction bases not matched to a gene: 7. The CDR3 protein is CASSPGGLVQETQYF. DNA for the CDR3: TGTGCCAGCAGTCCTGGCGGACTAGTCCAAGAGACCCAGTACTTC.